One and the same sample provided the 28 T cell receptor beta chains below, sequenced in a study of monozygotic twins with inflammatory bowel disease. From the 5' RACE reads, TCRdb lists one entry per CDR3 protein and no DNA. This sample's clone table lists fewer than 450,000 distinct CDR3 sequences. The sequencing input was blood. The receptors here all came from a human donor with ulcerative colitis or Crohn's disease, or a healthy co-twin of an affected twin (not recorded which).

This chain's CDR3 is CASSGPGSYEQYF. The V gene is TRBV2, the J gene TRBJ2-7; as DNA is missing, the TRBD1 call by TCRdb cannot be tested. In germline, CDR1 is SNHLY, CDR2 FYNNEI. CDR3 length: 13 residues.

This chain uses TRBV10-3 with TRBJ2-5; the TCRdb call, TRBD2, lacks DNA for checking. This CDR3 is built from 15 residues. CDR1 and CDR2 (germline): ENHRY, SYGVKD. The CDR3 sequence: CAISDSGGRRETQYF.

This chain uses TRBV5-5 with TRBJ2-5; TCRdb names TRBD1, which stays unverified in the absence of DNA. This CDR3 is 14 amino acids long. CDR1 is SGHKS, CDR2 YYEKEE, per germline (reference sequence). CDR3: CASSLDGAGETQYF.

The chain carries TRBV4-2 and TRBJ1-6; TCRdb indicates TRBD1, and absent DNA this call remains unverified. Germline assignment: CDR1 LGHNA and CDR2 YNFKEQ. The CDR3 contains 13 residues. CDR3 sequence: CASSHGGDSPLHF.

The chain joins TRBV5-1 to TRBJ2-3; TCRdb indicates TRBD2, and absent DNA this call remains unverified. CDR1 and CDR2 (germline): SGHRS, YFSETQ. The CDR3 totals 15 residues. The CDR3 loop reads CASSRTSGVVDTQYF.

The rearrangement links TRBV4-3 to TRBJ2-5; TCRdb indicates TRBD1, and absent DNA this call remains unverified. The CDR3 contains 16 residues. The V gene's germline CDR1 is LGHNA and CDR2 YSLEER. The CDR3: CASSQGPGTGEETQYF.

This chain links TRBV20-1 with TRBJ1-5. Germline V CDR1 and CDR2: DFQATT, SNEGSKA (reference sequence). The CDR3 runs to 15 residues. CDR3 sequence reads: CSARDLRVPNQPQHF.

The V call is TRBV7-9, the J call TRBJ1-2; with no DNA, the TCRdb D assignment of TRBD1 cannot be verified. CDR1 and CDR2 from the germline V gene are SEHNR and FQNEAQ (reference sequence). The CDR3 has 17 residues. The CDR3 reads CASSSPSRQGRNYGYTF.

The J gene is TRBJ2-1, the V gene TRBV27; TCRdb's D gene call, TRBD2, goes unchecked for lack of DNA. This CDR3 spans 14 amino acids. Looked up from germline, CDR1 is MNHEY and CDR2 is SMNVEV (reference sequence). The CDR3 here is CASSLSYGPSEQFF.

The chain links TRBV5-5 to TRBJ2-7. Germline assignment: CDR1 SGHKS and CDR2 YYEKEE (reference sequence). CDR3 length equals 15 residues. This CDR3 is CASSWTPTLSYEQYF.

The chain links TRBV18 to TRBJ2-1. The germline V gene encodes CDR1 KGHSH and CDR2 LQKENI. This CDR3 is 14 amino acids long. The chain's CDR3 is CASSPVGSYNEQFF.

This CDR3 is CASSEDREYEQYF. The chain combines TRBV6-5 with TRBJ2-7; TCRdb returns TRBD1, unconfirmable since there is no DNA. Germline CDR1 MNHEY, CDR2 SVGAGI. The CDR3 runs to 13 residues.

The chain joins TRBV19 to TRBJ1-5; checking the TCRdb D call of TRBD1 is not possible without DNA. The CDR3 extends over 17 amino acids. Germline CDR1 reads LNHDA; CDR2 reads SQIVND (reference sequence). The CDR3 protein is CASSIGSWDRGNQPQHF.

V gene TRBV29-1 combines with J gene TRBJ2-7; TCRdb indicates TRBD1, and absent DNA this call remains unverified. The CDR3 covers 15 residues. Per germline, CDR1 SQVTM and CDR2 ANQGSEA. The CDR3 reads CSVEGSQDTNYEQYF.

The CDR3 reads CASSPLGGSGGSTDTQYF. The chain has TRBV7-8 and TRBJ2-3; the TCRdb D gene call, TRBD2, has no DNA to confirm it. CDR1 is SGHVS, CDR2 FQNEAQ, per germline. The CDR3 is 18 amino acids. The full variable domain, with the rest looked up from reference TRBV7-8 and TRBJ2-3, is GAGVSQSPRYKVAKRGQDVALRCDPISGHVSLFWYQQALGQGPEFLTYFQNEAQLDKSGLPSDRFFAERPEGSVSTLKIQRTQQEDSAVYLCASSPLGGSGGSTDTQYFGPGTRLTVL.

The chain is built from TRBV28 and TRBJ1-1; TCRdb returns TRBD1, unconfirmable since there is no DNA. The CDR3 runs to 12 residues. Germline CDR1 is MDHEN and CDR2 is SYDVKM. This chain's CDR3 is CASTTGSPEAFF.

The chain links TRBV5-1 to TRBJ2-6; there is no DNA to check the TCRdb D call of TRBD1. Germline V CDR1 and CDR2: SGHRS, YFSETQ. There are 17 residues in the CDR3. The CDR3: CASTRGQEGSGANVLTF.

The gene calls are TRBV27 and TRBJ2-3; TCRdb picks TRBD1, but there is no DNA to check that call. Germline CDR1 is MNHEY and CDR2 is SMNVEV (reference sequence). This CDR3 has 15 residues. CDR3 region: CASRLAPISTDTQYF.

This chain joins TRBV12-3 or TRBV12-4 and TRBJ1-1. This CDR3 has 14 amino acids. This CDR3 reads CASSFGGLEREAFF.

This chain joins TRBV4-1 and TRBJ1-2; the TCRdb call, TRBD1, lacks DNA for checking. The germline V gene has CDR1 MGHRA and CDR2 YSYEKL. This CDR3 comprises 16 residues. This chain's CDR3 is CASSQVVGQASYGYTF.

V usage is TRBV6-5 and J usage is TRBJ2-3; TCRdb names TRBD1, which stays unverified in the absence of DNA. Germline-derived CDR1 and CDR2 are MNHEY and SVGAGI. The CDR3 is made up of 16 amino acids. The chain's CDR3 is CASSYSGTRATDTQYF.

This chain joins TRBV15 and TRBJ2-7; no DNA is available, so the TRBD2 call from TCRdb remains unchecked. This CDR3 has 13 residues. Germline loops: CDR1 LNHNV, CDR2 YYDKDF (reference sequence). The CDR3 sequence: CATSRPPYYEQYF.

The V call is TRBV12-3 or TRBV12-4, the J call TRBJ1-3; checking the TCRdb D call of TRBD1 is not possible without DNA. The CDR3 is made up of 14 amino acids. The CDR3 is CASSFQGAENTIYF.

The genes are TRBV4-3 and TRBJ2-7; TCRdb's D call of TRBD2 is untestable without DNA. From germline, CDR1 is LGHNA and CDR2 YSLEER. This CDR3 comprises 16 residues. This chain's CDR3 is CASSRLTAGGRVEQYF.

The V and J genes are TRBV9 and TRBJ1-2. Germline assignment: CDR1 SGDLS and CDR2 YYNGEE. The length of the CDR3 is 15 residues. CDR3 loop: CASSPLSAYKNGYTF.

The chain has TRBV5-1 and TRBJ2-7; TCRdb outputs TRBD1, but without DNA this stays unchecked. Germline loops: CDR1 SGHRS, CDR2 YFSETQ. This CDR3 contains 15 residues. CDR3 sequence: CASSRERGAAYEQYF.

This sequence joins TRBV7-2 and TRBJ1-6. This CDR3 spans 15 amino acids. Looked up from germline, CDR1 is SGHTA and CDR2 is FQGNSA. The CDR3 loop is CASSLGTRSNSPLHF. Complete variable domain (other parts from reference TRBV7-2 and TRBJ1-6): GAGVSQSPSNKVTEKGKDVELRCDPISGHTALYWYRQSLGQGLEFLIYFQGNSAPDKSGLPSDRFSAERTGGSVSTLTIQRTQQEDSAVYLCASSLGTRSNSPLHFGNGTRLTVT.

This chain connects TRBV20-1 to TRBJ2-3; TCRdb names TRBD1, which stays unverified in the absence of DNA. CDR3 length: 17 residues. Germline CDR1 reads DFQATT; CDR2 reads SNEGSKA (reference sequence). The CDR3 reads CSARDFRTGDPTDTQYF.